The rows below give T cell receptor beta chains drawn from one sample of a study of CD8 T cells in Susac syndrome. Via MiXCR, TCRdb re-called the immunoSEQ multiplex PCR reads, giving one row per CDR3 protein. The repertoire includes over 100,000 distinct CDR3 sequences, about nine tenths of them detected once, and approximately 0.12% sits in the top ten. Sequenced sample: CD8+ T cells from PBMCs. These receptors originate from a human donor in good health. The CDR3 runs from the conserved cysteine through the conserved F or W. Fields, in order: D gene, V gene, J gene, clone size, CDR3 protein, CDR3 DNA. D genes are given only for firm matches. Clone size, where shown, is once, few, many, or a class for clones that have expanded.

TRBD2,TRBV7-2,TRBJ2-1,-,CASSVLTAGGEGEQFF,TGTGCCAGCAGCGTGCTAACAGCGGGGGGAGAAGGTGAGCAGTTCTTC
-,TRBV20-1,TRBJ2-1,-,CSATEGGSGYNEQFF,TGCAGTGCTACAGAAGGGGGGTCCGGCTACAATGAGCAGTTCTTC
-,TRBV19,TRBJ1-2,-,CASSIVDTNYGYTF,TGTGCCAGTAGTATAGTCGACACGAACTATGGCTACACCTTC
TRBD2,TRBV27,TRBJ2-1,once,CASSSEAGGLFNEQFF,TGTGCCAGCAGTTCGGAGGCGGGAGGGCTTTTCAATGAGCAGTTCTTC
-,TRBV7-9,TRBJ2-7,-,CASSPGRQRSSYEQYF,TGTGCCAGCAGCCCCGGTCGGCAGAGAAGCTCCTACGAGCAGTACTTC
TRBD1,TRBV10-3,TRBJ2-7,-,CAIMTGTSSYEQYF,TGTGCCATTATGACAGGGACCAGCTCCTACGAGCAGTACTTC
TRBD1,TRBV6-6,TRBJ2-7,-,CASSQGQGRIEQYF,TGTGCCAGCAGTCAGGGACAGGGAAGGATCGAGCAGTACTTC
TRBD2,TRBV15,TRBJ2-2,-,CATSRSGSIGNTGELFF,TGTGCCACCAGCCGTAGCGGGAGTATCGGAAACACCGGGGAGCTGTTTTTT
TRBD2,TRBV5-1,TRBJ2-1,-,CASSSGGLGLNEQFF,TGCGCCAGCAGCTCGGGGGGACTAGGCCTCAATGAGCAGTTCTTC
TRBD1,TRBV4-1,TRBJ1-5,-,CASSHRLPPTGVNQPQHF,TGCGCCAGCAGCCACCGATTACCTCCGACAGGGGTCAATCAGCCCCAGCATTTT
TRBD1,TRBV7-8,TRBJ1-4,once,CASSPNRQGGEKLFF,TGTGCCAGCAGCCCGAATCGACAGGGTGGAGAAAAACTGTTTTTT
-,TRBV19,TRBJ2-5,-,CASSPGTGHQETQYF,TGTGCCAGTAGCCCCGGGACGGGCCACCAAGAGACCCAGTACTTC
-,TRBV19,TRBJ1-6,-,CASSVPRRADSPLHF,TGTGCCAGTAGTGTACCGAGACGGGCGGATTCACCCCTCCACTTT
TRBD1,TRBV5-6,TRBJ2-5,-,CASSTRTGSLETQYF,TGTGCCAGCAGCACGAGGACAGGATCCCTCGAGACCCAGTACTTC
-,TRBV3-1,TRBJ1-2,-,CASSQLHGYTF,TGTGCCAGCAGTCAACTGCATGGCTACACCTTC
TRBD1,TRBV28,TRBJ1-2,-,CASSPGQGPLYGYTF,TGTGCCAGCAGTCCGGGACAGGGCCCCCTCTATGGCTACACCTTC
-,TRBV18,TRBJ1-6,-,CASSPPRDSPLHF,TGTGCCAGCTCACCACCGAGGGATTCACCCCTCCACTTT
-,TRBV27,TRBJ2-7,few,CASSFLGDRHEQYF,TGTGCCAGCAGTTTCCTGGGGGATCGCCACGAGCAGTACTTC